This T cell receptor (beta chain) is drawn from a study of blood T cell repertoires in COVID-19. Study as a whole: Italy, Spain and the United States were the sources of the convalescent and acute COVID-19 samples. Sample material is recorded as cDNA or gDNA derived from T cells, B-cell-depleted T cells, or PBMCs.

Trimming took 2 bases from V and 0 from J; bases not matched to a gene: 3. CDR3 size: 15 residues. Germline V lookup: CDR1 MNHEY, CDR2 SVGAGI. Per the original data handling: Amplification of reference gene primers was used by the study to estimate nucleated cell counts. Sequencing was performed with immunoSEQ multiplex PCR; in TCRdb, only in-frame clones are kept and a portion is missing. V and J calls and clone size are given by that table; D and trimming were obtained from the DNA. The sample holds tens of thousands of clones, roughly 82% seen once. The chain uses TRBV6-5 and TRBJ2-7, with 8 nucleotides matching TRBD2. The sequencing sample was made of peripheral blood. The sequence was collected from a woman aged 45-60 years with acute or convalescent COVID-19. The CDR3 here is CASSYTRGASYEQYF. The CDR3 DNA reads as TGTGCCAGCAGTTACACGCGGGGGGCCTCCTACGAGCAGTACTTC.